This TCR beta chain was identified during a study of human thymus T cells. Study observations and caveats: An apparent bias in V and J gene usage was seen in thymic and blood repertoires.

The table came from immunoSEQ multiplex PCR; TCRdb's copy has only in-frame clones and leaves some out. Among roughly 130,000 clones listed, around 95% were seen once. On this clone itself: No antigen is known for it.

Thymic tissue was derived from resections collected during corrective heart surgery. Donors were healthy Finnish infants having corrective surgery for congenital heart defects. Sequenced material: thymus tissue. The TCR comes from a boy under three years old with a congenital heart defect but otherwise immunologically healthy.

Written as DNA, the CDR3 is TGTGCCAGCAGTTTACTAGCGGGAACCAGCTCCTACGAGCAGTACTTC. Its protein product is CASSLLAGTSSYEQYF. V gene TRBV28 combines with J gene TRBJ2-7, with 9 bases that match TRBD2. CDR1 is MDHEN, CDR2 SYDVKM, per germline. The CDR3 is made up of 16 amino acids. J was trimmed by 0 bases and V by 2 bases; bases with no gene match: 5.